Sequencing of this T cell receptor beta chain was carried out in a study of T cell responses to AZD1222 COVID-19 vaccine. Notes on the study in general: The CD4 TCRs associated with vaccination extended across spike and predominated at 160-218 and 743-854. Epitopes outside B.1.351 and B.1.1.7 mutated regions reportedly drew nearly half of spike TCRs. Repertoire samples came only from after the peak T cell response. It was only 6 or 7 AZD1222 recipients who were seropositive at baseline.

In regard to this clone: The target antigen is unknown.

Here immunoSEQ multiplex PCR was the method, and the copy in TCRdb shows in-frame clones only, minus some. The sample carries tens of thousands of clones, 92% recorded once. The sequencing used peripheral blood, collected 28 days after the second AZD1222 dose. This TCR was sampled from an adult who received the AZD1222 COVID-19 vaccine.

The CDR3 coding sequence is TGTGCCAGCAGCCCTGGGGCAGGGGGATATCGACCTGAAGCTTTCTTT. Translating it yields CASSPGAGGYRPEAFF. The V and J genes are TRBV5-6 and TRBJ1-1; 7 nucleotides agree with TRBD1. The germline V gene has CDR1 SGHDT and CDR2 YYEEEE. CDR3 length equals 16 residues. The V gene end was trimmed by 4 bases and the J gene end by 6 bases; junction bases not matched to a gene: 15.